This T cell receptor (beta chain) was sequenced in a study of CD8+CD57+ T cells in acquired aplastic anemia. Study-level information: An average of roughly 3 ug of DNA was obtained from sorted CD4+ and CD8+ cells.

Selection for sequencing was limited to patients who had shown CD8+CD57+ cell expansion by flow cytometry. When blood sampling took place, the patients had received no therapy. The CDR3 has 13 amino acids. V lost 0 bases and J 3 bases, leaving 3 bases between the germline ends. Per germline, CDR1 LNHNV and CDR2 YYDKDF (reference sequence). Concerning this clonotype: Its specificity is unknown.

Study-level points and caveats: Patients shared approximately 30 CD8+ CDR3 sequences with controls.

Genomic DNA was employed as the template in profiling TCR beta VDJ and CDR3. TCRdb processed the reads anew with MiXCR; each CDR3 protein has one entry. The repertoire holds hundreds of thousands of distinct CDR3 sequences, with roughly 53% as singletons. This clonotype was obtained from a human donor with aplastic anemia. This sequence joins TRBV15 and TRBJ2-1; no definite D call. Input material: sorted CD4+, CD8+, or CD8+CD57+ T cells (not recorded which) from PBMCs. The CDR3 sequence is CATSRDYYNEQFF. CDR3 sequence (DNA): TGTGCCACCAGCAGAGACTACTACAATGAGCAGTTCTTC.